This T cell receptor (beta chain) comes out of a study of blood T cells in healthy people across ages (dated by TCRdb to between 2014 and 2017). Describing the broader study: In model experiments, roughly one uniquely barcoded TCR beta cDNA molecule per two T cells was captured by template switching. Using deep sequencing normalized with unique cDNA molecular identifiers, the study measured how TCR beta repertoire diversity changes with age. Donors were grouped into four age groups: young (average roughly 17 years), middle-aged (roughly 37), aged (approximately 67) and long-lived (roughly 80). To avoid experimental bias, donors of different ages were spread randomly across the sequencing lanes. Using the same blood draw, the study looked at two additional independent replicas of 1 million unique cDNA reads for two donors, one aged 18 to 30 and the other aged 80 or older. Findings and caveats that apply to the study as a whole: Because the CMV infection status of the donors was unknown, age-related changes in expanded clonotypes may potentially have been confounded. The long-lived group showed more naive CD4+ T cells, fewer expanded clones and increased TCR diversity than the aged group, suggesting age selection. Conclusive comparison of naive and antigen-experienced compartments was prevented by the profiling of bulk unsorted PBMCs. Observed TCR beta diversity per million T cells fell roughly linearly with age, and a significant reduction was already apparent by age roughly 41. The percentage of naive T cells measured by flow cytometry correlated strongly with observed TCR beta diversity. Estimates of total diversity from one million sequenced T cells were regarded as lower bounds and underestimates.

The roughly 42 donors, aged 6 to 90 years, were systemically healthy Caucasian individuals from Russia. Approximately 9.3 milliliters of peripheral blood were drawn from each donor into EDTA-treated Vacutainer tubes. Ficoll-Paque density-gradient centrifugation was used to isolate PBMCs, with at least 6.5 million obtained per sample. Trizol reagent was used to extract total RNA from the PBMCs, yielding at least 5 micrograms per sample. For every donor, flow cytometry on a PBMC aliquot measured the percentage of naive CD45RAhigh/CD27high T cells. Concerning this clonotype itself: Its target antigen remains unknown. No qualities accompany the bases; no much larger clone lies one base away.

The library was obtained by 5' RACE. Sequencer: Illumina HiSeq 2500. The second PCR ran for about 6 to 12 cycles and used a J-beta primer mix along with a sample-barcoded 5' primer. A template-switch 5' adaptor carrying 12 random nucleotides introduced a unique molecular identifier onto each TCR beta cDNA molecule. Each sample yielded at least 2.5 million CDR3-containing paired-end reads. All of the RNA was converted into first-strand cDNA using the Mint cDNA synthesis kit, with a TRBC-specific oligonucleotide serving as the primer. Following uracil-DNA glycosylase treatment, all cDNA underwent a first 18-cycle PCR with the universal primers M1SS and BC2_uni_R. The paper's processing steps were these. For normalization, 1 million high-quality reads were randomly selected from each sample, with every read carrying a distinct molecular identifier. Reads with shared molecular identifiers were discarded instead of being binned into consensus sequences. MiTCR, with a Q25 quality threshold and the strictest error-elimination algorithm, was used for CDR3 identification, clonotype clustering and error correction. A nonparametric unseen species model with Euler transformation was used to estimate a lower bound on total TCR beta diversity. TCRdb reran the public reads through fastp at Q25 and MiXCR, keeping productive beta chains. Every distinct CDR3 protein forms one entry, paired with its most common genes and DNA. These V and J calls derive from TCRdb rather than the authors' analysis. The sample profile shows more than 700,000 distinct CDR3 sequences; less than 60% of them were found once. Together, the top ten hold around a sixth of the sample.

The CDR3 measures 15 amino acids from cysteine to phenylalanine. Here the CDR3 DNA is all that survives: 45 bases in frame from base 1. For CDR1 and CDR2, the germline V gene lists MNHEY and SVGAGI. From V the trimming removes 5 bases and from J it removes 2 bases, while the gene matches leave 5 bases of the junction unaccounted for. The sample consisted of blood. The rearranged chain carries TRBV6-5 and TRBJ2-5, with 10 middle bases fitting TRBD1. The receptor comes from a man at least 80 years old in good health. The DNA sequence is given as TGTGCCAGCAGTGGAGACAGGGGGCGTCAAGAGACCCAGTACTTC. Its translation reads: CASSGDRGRQETQYF.